This is a list of T cell receptor beta chains from one sample in a study of tumor T cells in aggressive B-cell lymphoma. Sequencing used immunoSEQ multiplex PCR; TCRdb keeps in-frame clones, though not all of them. The sample lists about 9,000 clones; about 85% were seen once. The sample comprised tumor tissue. Receptors were obtained from an adult with diffuse large B cell lymphoma. CDR3s include the opening cysteine and the closing phenylalanine or tryptophan. A D gene is named only where the DNA matches it firmly. Only part of the rows carry a size: once, few, many, or a class if the clone is expanded.

v_call,d_call,clone_size,j_call,cdr3_nt,cdr3_aa
TRBV6-1,TRBD1,-,TRBJ2-7,TGTGCCACCCGGGACAGCACTATCTACGAGCAGTACTTC,CATRDSTIYEQYF
TRBV7-7,-,-,TRBJ2-1,TGTGCTAGCAGCCTCGACAGGAACAATCCGCAGTTCTTC,CASSLDRNNPQFF
TRBV28,TRBD1,-,TRBJ1-2,TGTGCCAGCAGTTTTACAGGGGGAGCTAACTATGGCTACACCTTC,CASSFTGGANYGYTF
TRBV6-5,-,-,TRBJ1-6,TGTGCCAGCAGCGGGGGGGCTTCTTCACCCCTCCACTTT,CASSGGASSPLHF
TRBV18,TRBD1,-,TRBJ1-1,TGTGCCAGCTCACCTGGGCAGGGGGCGACTGAAGCTTTCTTT,CASSPGQGATEAFF
TRBV28,-,-,TRBJ1-6,TGTGCCAGCAGCCTTCCTGCAGGGCTTAATTCACCCCTCCACTTT,CASSLPAGLNSPLHF
TRBV6-1,-,-,TRBJ1-2,TGTGCCAGCAGTGAAGCGGCCCTGTTGGGGGGGGGCTATGGCTACACCTTC,CASSEAALLGGGYGYTF
TRBV11-2,-,-,TRBJ1-1,TGTGCCAGCAGCTTACCCCAGCGGAACACTGAAGCTTTCTTT,CASSLPQRNTEAFF
TRBV20-1,TRBD1,few,TRBJ2-7,TGCAGTTCAGGACAGGTCTACGAGCAGTACTTC,CSSGQVYEQYF
TRBV18,TRBD1,-,TRBJ1-6,TGTGCCAGCTCACCATCCGGGACAGGGGGCGCGGGTTCACCCCTCCACTTT,CASSPSGTGGAGSPLHF
TRBV15,-,-,TRBJ2-1,TGTGCCACCAGCAGAGACCGATCGGGGGAGAATGAGCAGTTCTTC,CATSRDRSGENEQFF
TRBV28,-,few,TRBJ2-7,TGTGCCAGCAGTTTATGGGTGGAGGAGGGGGCATTGGTGTACGAGCAGTACTTC,CASSLWVEEGALVYEQYF
TRBV18,TRBD1,-,TRBJ2-3,TGTGCCAGCTCACCATCGAGGGGGCGTATATCAGATACGCAGTATTTT,CASSPSRGRISDTQYF
TRBV19,TRBD1,-,TRBJ1-1,TGTGCCAGTAGTACCCTGACAGGGGTGAGGACTGAAGCTTTCTTT,CASSTLTGVRTEAFF
TRBV18,-,-,TRBJ2-5,TGTGCCAGCTCACCCGACCAAGAGACCCAGTACTTC,CASSPDQETQYF
TRBV11-1,-,-,TRBJ1-1,TGTGCCAGCAGCTTAGTTGGGGGCTGGCAAGCTTTCTTT,CASSLVGGWQAFF
TRBV4-2,TRBD2,once,TRBJ2-5,TGTGCCAGCAGCCAAGGGACTAGCGGGGCAGCCTGGGAAGAGACCCAGTACTTC,CASSQGTSGAAWEETQYF
TRBV11-2,-,-,TRBJ2-3,TGTGCCAGCAGCTTAGCCAGGTTTAGCACAGATACGCAGTATTTT,CASSLARFSTDTQYF
TRBV19,TRBD1,once,TRBJ1-5,TGTGCCAGTCACGTCCGGGACAGGGGCAATCAGCCCCAGCATTTT,CASHVRDRGNQPQHF
TRBV6-4,TRBD2,-,TRBJ2-2,TGTGCCAGCAGACCAGCGGGGGGGTCCCTCACCGGGGAGCTGTTTTTT,CASRPAGGSLTGELFF
TRBV28,-,-,TRBJ1-5,TGTGCCAGCAGTTTATCGGGGATTCTGAGGGCATTCAATCAGCCCCAGCATTTT,CASSLSGILRAFNQPQHF
TRBV6-5,TRBD1,-,TRBJ1-2,TGTGCCAGCAGTCTTACAGGGGATGGTGGCTACACCTTC,CASSLTGDGGYTF
TRBV2,-,-,TRBJ1-1,TGTGCCAGCAGTGAAACCAGGCCAAAAGCTTTCTTT,CASSETRPKAFF
TRBV7-3,TRBD1,-,TRBJ2-3,TGTGCCAGCAGCCCAGGACAGGGCCGTGCAGATACGCAGTATTTT,CASSPGQGRADTQYF
TRBV11-2,-,-,TRBJ2-7,TGTGCCAGCAGCTTACGAGACAGCAAAAACTACGAGCAGTACTTC,CASSLRDSKNYEQYF
TRBV5-1,TRBD2,-,TRBJ2-5,TGCGCCAGCAGCCCCCCGGGGGGGGAGACCCAGTACTTC,CASSPPGGETQYF
TRBV14,-,-,TRBJ1-2,TGTGCCAGCAGCCAGGCTTTCTCATATGGCTACACCTTC,CASSQAFSYGYTF
TRBV7-3,TRBD2,few,TRBJ2-3,TGTGCCAGCAGCACCTCTAGCGGGGGGGCTCCGAGCACGCAGTATTTT,CASSTSSGGAPSTQYF
TRBV6-5,-,-,TRBJ1-2,TGTGCCAGCACCTCGGGACTGATCTATGGCTACACCTTC,CASTSGLIYGYTF
TRBV5-6,-,-,TRBJ1-5,TGTGCCAGCAGCTTGGCCAGACACCAGCCCCAGCATTTT,CASSLARHQPQHF
TRBV2,TRBD1,once,TRBJ2-1,TGTGCCAGCAGTGAACGGCAGGGGGACAATGAGCAGTTCTTC,CASSERQGDNEQFF
TRBV19,TRBD1,-,TRBJ1-1,TGTGCCAGTAGCGCCACAGGGGGTTTAGTCACTGAAGCTTTCTTT,CASSATGGLVTEAFF
TRBV7-9,TRBD1,-,TRBJ1-6,TGTGCCAGCAGCCAGCGACAGGGATATAATTCACCCCTCCACTTT,CASSQRQGYNSPLHF
TRBV2,-,-,TRBJ1-4,TGTGCCAGCAGGAGCGTCCCAACTAATGAAAAACTGTTTTTT,CASRSVPTNEKLFF
TRBV6-6,-,-,TRBJ1-1,TGTGCCAGCAGAGCGCGCCCGGCCCCAGGGACTGAAGCTTTCTTT,CASRARPAPGTEAFF
TRBV28,TRBD2,-,TRBJ2-7,TGTGCCAGCAGTTTACATAGCGGGGCCTCCTACGAGCAGTACTTC,CASSLHSGASYEQYF
TRBV14,-,-,TRBJ2-3,TGTGCCAGCAGCCACGCTGGGGGGTGCGGCACAGATACGCAGTATTTT,CASSHAGGCGTDTQYF
TRBV6-1,-,-,TRBJ1-1,TGTGCCAGCAGTGAAGAGTTATTACACGCTTTCTTT,CASSEELLHAFF
TRBV29-1,-,-,TRBJ1-2,TGCAGCGTTGATCCTGGGGGGGACTATGGCTACACCTTC,CSVDPGGDYGYTF